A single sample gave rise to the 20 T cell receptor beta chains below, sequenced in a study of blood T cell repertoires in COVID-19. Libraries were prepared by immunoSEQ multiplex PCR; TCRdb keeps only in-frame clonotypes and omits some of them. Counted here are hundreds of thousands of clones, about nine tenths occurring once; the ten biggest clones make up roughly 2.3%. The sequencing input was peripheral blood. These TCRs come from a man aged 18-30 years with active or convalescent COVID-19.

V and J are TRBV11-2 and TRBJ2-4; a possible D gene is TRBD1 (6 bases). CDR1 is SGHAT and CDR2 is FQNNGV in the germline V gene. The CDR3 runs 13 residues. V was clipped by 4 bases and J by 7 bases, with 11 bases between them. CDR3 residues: CASSWTDRNIQYF. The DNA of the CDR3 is TGTGCCAGCAGCTGGACAGACCGGAACATTCAGTACTTC.

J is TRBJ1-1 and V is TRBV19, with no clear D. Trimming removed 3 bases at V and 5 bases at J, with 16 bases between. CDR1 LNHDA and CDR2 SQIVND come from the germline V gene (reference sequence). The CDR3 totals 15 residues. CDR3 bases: TGTGCCAGTAGTATCAGTTTGACCCCGGGGACTGAAGCTTTCTTT. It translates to CASSISLTPGTEAFF. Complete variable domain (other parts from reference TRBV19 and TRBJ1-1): DGGITQSPKYLFRKEGQNVTLSCEQNLNHDAMYWYRQDPGQGLRLIYYSQIVNDFQKGDIAEGYSVSREKKESFPLTVTSAQKNPTAFYLCASSISLTPGTEAFFGQGTRLTVV.

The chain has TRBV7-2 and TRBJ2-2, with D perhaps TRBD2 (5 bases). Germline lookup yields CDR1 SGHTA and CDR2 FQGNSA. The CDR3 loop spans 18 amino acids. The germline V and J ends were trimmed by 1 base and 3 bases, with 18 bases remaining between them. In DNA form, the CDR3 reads TGTGCCAGCAGCTTAGTGGGAGCCACGGCGTTGCACACCGGGGAGCTGTTTTTT. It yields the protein CASSLVGATALHTGELFF.

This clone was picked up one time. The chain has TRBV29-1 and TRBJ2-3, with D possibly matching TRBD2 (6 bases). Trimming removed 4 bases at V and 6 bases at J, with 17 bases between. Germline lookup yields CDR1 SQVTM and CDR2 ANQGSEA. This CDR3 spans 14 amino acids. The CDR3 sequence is CSVGRRGPPDTQYF. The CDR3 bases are TGCAGCGTTGGGCGGCGGGGACCCCCGGATACGCAGTATTTT.

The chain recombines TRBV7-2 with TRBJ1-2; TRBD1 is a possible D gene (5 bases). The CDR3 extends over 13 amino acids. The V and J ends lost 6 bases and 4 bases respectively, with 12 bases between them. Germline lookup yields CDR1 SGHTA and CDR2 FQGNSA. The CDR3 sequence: CASSQRGSYGYTF. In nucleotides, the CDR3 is TGTGCCAGCAGTCAAAGGGGTAGCTATGGCTACACCTTC.

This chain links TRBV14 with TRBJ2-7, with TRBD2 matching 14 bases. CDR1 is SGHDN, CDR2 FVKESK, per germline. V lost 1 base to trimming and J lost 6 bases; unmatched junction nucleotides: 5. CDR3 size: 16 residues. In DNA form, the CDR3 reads TGTGCCAGCAGCCAAGGACTAGCGGGGGGGCCTGTCGAGCAGTACTTC. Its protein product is CASSQGLAGGPVEQYF.

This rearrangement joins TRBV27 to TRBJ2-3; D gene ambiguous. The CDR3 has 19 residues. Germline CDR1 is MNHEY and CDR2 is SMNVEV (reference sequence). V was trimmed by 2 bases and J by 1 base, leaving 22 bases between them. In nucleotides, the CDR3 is TGTGCCAGCAGTTTAAAGCACTTGCCGTCTCGAGTTGGCACAGATACGCAGTATTTT. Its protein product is CASSLKHLPSRVGTDTQYF.

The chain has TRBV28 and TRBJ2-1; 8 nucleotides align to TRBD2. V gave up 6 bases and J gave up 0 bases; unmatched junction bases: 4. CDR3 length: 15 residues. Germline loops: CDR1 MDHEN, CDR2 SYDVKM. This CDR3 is CASRTSESSYNEQFF. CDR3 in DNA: TGTGCCAGCAGGACTAGCGAGAGCTCCTACAATGAGCAGTTCTTC.

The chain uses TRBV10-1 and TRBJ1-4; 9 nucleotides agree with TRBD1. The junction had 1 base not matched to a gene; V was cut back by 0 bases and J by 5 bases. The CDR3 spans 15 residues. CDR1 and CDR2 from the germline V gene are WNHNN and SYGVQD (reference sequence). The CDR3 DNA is TGCGCCAGCAGTGAGTCCGGGACAGGGAATGAAAAACTGTTTTTT. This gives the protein CASSESGTGNEKLFF.

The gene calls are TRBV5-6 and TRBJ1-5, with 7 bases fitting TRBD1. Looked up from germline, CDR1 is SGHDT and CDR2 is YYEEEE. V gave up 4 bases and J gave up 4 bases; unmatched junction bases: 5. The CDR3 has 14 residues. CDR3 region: CASSRTGPNQPQHF. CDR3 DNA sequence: TGTGCCAGCAGCAGGACAGGACCTAATCAGCCCCAGCATTTT.

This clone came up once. The CDR3 DNA follows: TGTGCCAGCAGCTTAGTAGCGGGGGGGCCAGGGGATACGCAGTATTTT. Translation: CASSLVAGGPGDTQYF. V gene TRBV7-9 combines with J gene TRBJ2-3; 11 nucleotides match TRBD2. Germline values: CDR1 SEHNR, CDR2 FQNEAQ (reference sequence). The CDR3 sequence is 16 residues long. With V trimmed by 1 base and J by 6 bases, 6 bases remained unmatched.

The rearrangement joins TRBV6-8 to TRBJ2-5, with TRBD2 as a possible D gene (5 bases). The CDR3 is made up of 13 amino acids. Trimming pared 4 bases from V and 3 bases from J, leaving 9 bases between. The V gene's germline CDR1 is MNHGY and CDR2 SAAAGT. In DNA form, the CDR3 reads TGTGCCAGCAGTTTGAACGGGGAAGAGACCCAGTACTTC. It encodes CASSLNGEETQYF.

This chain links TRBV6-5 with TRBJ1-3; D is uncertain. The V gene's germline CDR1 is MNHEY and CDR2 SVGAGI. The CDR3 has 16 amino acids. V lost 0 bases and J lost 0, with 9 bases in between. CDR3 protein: CASSYSLFSSGNTIYF. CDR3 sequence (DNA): TGTGCCAGCAGTTACTCGCTGTTCAGCTCTGGAAACACCATATATTTT.

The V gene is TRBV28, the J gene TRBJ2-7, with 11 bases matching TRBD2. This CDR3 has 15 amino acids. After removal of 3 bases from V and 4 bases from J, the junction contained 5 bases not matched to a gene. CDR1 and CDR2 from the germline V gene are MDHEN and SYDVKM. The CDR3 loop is CASSFPLAGVYEQYF. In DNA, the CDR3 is TGTGCCAGCAGTTTTCCACTAGCGGGAGTATACGAGCAGTACTTC.

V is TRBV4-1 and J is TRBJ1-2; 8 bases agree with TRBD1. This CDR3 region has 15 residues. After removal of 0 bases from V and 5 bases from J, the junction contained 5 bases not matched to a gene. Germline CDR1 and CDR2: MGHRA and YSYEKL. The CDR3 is CASSQEPGQVYGYTF. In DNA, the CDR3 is TGCGCCAGCAGCCAAGAGCCGGGACAGGTTTATGGCTACACCTTC.

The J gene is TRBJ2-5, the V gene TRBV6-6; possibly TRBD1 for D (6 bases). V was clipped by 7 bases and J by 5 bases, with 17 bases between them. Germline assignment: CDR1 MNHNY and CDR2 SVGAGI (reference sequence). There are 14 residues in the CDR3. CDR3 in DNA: TGTGCCAGCACCTTGACTGGGGGCGGGGAGACCCAGTACTTC. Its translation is CASTLTGGGETQYF.

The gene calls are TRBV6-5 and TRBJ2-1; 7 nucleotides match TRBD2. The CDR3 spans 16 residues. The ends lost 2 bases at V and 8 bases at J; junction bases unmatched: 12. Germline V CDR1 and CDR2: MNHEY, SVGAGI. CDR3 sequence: CASSYPGLLLRDEQFF. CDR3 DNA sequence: TGTGCCAGCAGTTACCCGGGACTATTACTGCGCGATGAGCAGTTCTTC.

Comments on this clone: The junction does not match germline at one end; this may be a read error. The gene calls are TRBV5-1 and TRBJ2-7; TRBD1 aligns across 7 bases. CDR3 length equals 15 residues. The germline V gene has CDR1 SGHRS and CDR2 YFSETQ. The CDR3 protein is CASSLSTGSSSEQYF. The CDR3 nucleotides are TGCGCCAGCAGCTTATCGACAGGGAGTTCCTCCGAGCAGTACTTC.

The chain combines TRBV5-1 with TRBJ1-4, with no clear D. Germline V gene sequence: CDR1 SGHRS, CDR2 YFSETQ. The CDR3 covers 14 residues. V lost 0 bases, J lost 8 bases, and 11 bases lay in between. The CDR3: CASSLGVGEEKLFF. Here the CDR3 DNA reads TGCGCCAGCAGCTTGGGGGTCGGAGAGGAAAAACTGTTTTTT.

The CDR3 nucleotides are TGTGCCAGCAGCCCCGGGACAGGGGGGAGGGATTATGGCTACACCTTC. It specifies CASSPGTGGRDYGYTF. The rearrangement links TRBV3-1 (or the pseudogene TRBV3-2) to TRBJ1-2; 11 positions match TRBD1. Trimming removed 4 bases from V and 5 bases from J; junction bases left unmatched: 9. This CDR3 is 16 amino acids long. CDR1 LGHDT and CDR2 YNNKEL come from the germline V gene (reference sequence).